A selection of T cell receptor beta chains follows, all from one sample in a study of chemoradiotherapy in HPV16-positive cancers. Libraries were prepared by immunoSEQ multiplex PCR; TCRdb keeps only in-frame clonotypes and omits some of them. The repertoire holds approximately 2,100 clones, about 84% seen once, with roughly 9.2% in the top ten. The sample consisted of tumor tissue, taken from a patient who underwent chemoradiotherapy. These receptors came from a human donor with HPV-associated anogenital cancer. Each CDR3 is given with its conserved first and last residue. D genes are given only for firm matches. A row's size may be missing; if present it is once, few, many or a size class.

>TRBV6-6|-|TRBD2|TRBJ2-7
CASSRSGGEYEQYF
TGTGCCAGCAGCCGTAGCGGGGGGGAGTACGAGCAGTACTTC
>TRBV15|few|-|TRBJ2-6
CATSREEGSGANVLTF
TGTGCCACCAGCAGAGAGGAGGGGTCTGGGGCCAACGTCCTGACTTTC
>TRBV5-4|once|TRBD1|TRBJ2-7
CASSSPGQGNYEQYF
TGTGCCAGCAGCTCGCCGGGACAGGGAAACTACGAGCAGTACTTC
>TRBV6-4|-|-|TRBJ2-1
CASSKGLFKDEQFF
TGTGCCAGCAGTAAAGGACTGTTTAAGGATGAGCAGTTCTTC
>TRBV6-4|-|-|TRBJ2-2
CASSDGDTGELFF
TGTGCCAGCAGTGACGGGGACACCGGGGAGCTGTTTTTT
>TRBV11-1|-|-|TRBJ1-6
CASSLGRGPSPLHF
TGTGCCAGCAGCTTAGGCAGAGGCCCTTCACCCCTCCACTTT
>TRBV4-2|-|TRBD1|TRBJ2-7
CASSQATGDGRQYF
TGTGCCAGCAGCCAGGCAACAGGGGATGGGAGGCAGTACTTC
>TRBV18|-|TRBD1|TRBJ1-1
CASSPNPTGGLNTEAFF
TGTGCCAGCTCACCCAACCCGACAGGGGGCCTGAACACTGAAGCTTTCTTT
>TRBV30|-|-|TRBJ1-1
CAWMVTRQGWRAFF
TGTGCCTGGATGGTTACGCGGCAGGGATGGAGGGCTTTCTTT
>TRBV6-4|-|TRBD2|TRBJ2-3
CASSDQGSSGGTDTQYF
TGTGCCAGCAGTGACCAAGGATCTTCGGGAGGAACAGATACGCAGTATTTT
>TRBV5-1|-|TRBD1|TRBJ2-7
CASSPGTGNYYEQYF
TGCGCCAGCAGCCCCGGGACAGGTAATTACTACGAGCAGTACTTC
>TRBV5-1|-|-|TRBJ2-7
CASSYLGVGEQYF
TGCGCCAGCAGCTACCTCGGGGTGGGCGAGCAGTACTTC
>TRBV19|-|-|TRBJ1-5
CASSVTGFQPQHF
TGTGCCAGTAGTGTTACAGGGTTTCAGCCCCAGCATTTT
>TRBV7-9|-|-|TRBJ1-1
CASSRGGNTEAFF
TGTGCCAGCAGCCGGGGGGGGAACACTGAAGCTTTCTTT
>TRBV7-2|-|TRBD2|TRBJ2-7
CASSLASGSYEQYF
TGTGCCAGCAGCTTAGCTAGCGGGAGTTACGAGCAGTACTTC
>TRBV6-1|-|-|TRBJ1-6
CASSAGPYNSPLHF
TGTGCCAGCAGTGCCGGCCCATATAATTCACCCCTCCACTTT
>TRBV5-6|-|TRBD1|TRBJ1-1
CASSLFGTGAEAFF
TGTGCCAGCAGCCTATTCGGGACAGGGGCTGAAGCTTTCTTT
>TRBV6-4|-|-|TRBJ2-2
CASSDEPGRTPGELFF
TGTGCCAGCAGTGACGAACCAGGCAGGACACCCGGGGAGCTGTTTTTT
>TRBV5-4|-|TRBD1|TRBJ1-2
CASSFYRGYGYTF
TGTGCCAGCAGCTTTTACAGGGGCTATGGCTACACCTTC
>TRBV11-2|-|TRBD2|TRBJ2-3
CASSLAGEDTQYF
TGTGCCAGCAGCTTGGCGGGGGAAGATACGCAGTATTTT
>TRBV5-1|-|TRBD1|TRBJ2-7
CASSYRTGLVESEQYF
TGCGCCAGCAGCTACCGGACAGGGCTGGTAGAAAGCGAGCAGTACTTC
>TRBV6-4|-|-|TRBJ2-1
CASSDSGGGDEQFF
TGTGCCAGCAGTGACTCGGGGGGGGGCGATGAGCAGTTCTTC
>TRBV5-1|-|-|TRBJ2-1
CASSLEGGGPYNEQFF
TGCGCCAGCAGCTTGGAAGGGGGGGGACCCTACAATGAGCAGTTCTTC
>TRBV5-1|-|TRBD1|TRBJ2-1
CASSLGGGAYNEQFF
TGCGCCAGCAGCTTGGGAGGGGGCGCCTACAATGAGCAGTTCTTC
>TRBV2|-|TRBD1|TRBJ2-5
CASSGGQGAWETQYF
TGTGCCAGCAGTGGCGGACAGGGGGCTTGGGAGACCCAGTACTTC
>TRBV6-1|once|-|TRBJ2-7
CASSSGSEYEQYF
TGTGCCAGCAGTTCGGGATCCGAGTACGAGCAGTACTTC
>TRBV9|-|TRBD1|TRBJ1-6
CASSVQGEGNSPLHF
TGTGCCAGCAGCGTACAGGGGGAAGGAAATTCACCCCTCCACTTT
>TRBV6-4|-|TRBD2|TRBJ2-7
CASSELAGADEQYF
TGTGCCAGCAGTGAGTTAGCGGGAGCGGACGAGCAGTACTTC
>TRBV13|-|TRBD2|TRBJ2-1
CASSPLAGLYNEQFF
TGTGCCAGCAGCCCGCTAGCGGGTCTTTACAATGAGCAGTTCTTC
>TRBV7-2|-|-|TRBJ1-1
CASSLNQLAEAFF
TGTGCCAGCAGCTTAAACCAGCTAGCGGAAGCTTTCTTT
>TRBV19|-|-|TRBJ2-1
CASDWGSGNEQFF
TGTGCCAGTGATTGGGGGAGTGGCAATGAGCAGTTCTTC
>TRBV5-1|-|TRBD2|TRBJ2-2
CASSLAGGPWTGELFF
TGCGCCAGCAGCTTGGCGGGGGGGCCTTGGACCGGGGAGCTGTTTTTT
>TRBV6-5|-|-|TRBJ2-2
CATTDPNTGELFF
TGTGCCACCACGGACCCCAACACCGGGGAGCTGTTTTTT
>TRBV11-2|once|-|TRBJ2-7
CASSFTDRAYEQYF
TGTGCCAGCAGCTTCACTGACAGAGCCTACGAGCAGTACTTC
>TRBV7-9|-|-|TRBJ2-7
CASSGVRGEQYF
TGTGCCAGCAGCGGGGTCAGGGGCGAGCAGTACTTC
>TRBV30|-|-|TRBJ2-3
CAWGRGSLTDTQYF
TGTGCCTGGGGGAGGGGGTCCCTCACAGATACGCAGTATTTT
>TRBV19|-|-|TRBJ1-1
CASSIDQMNTEAFF
TGTGCCAGTAGTATAGACCAGATGAACACTGAAGCTTTCTTT
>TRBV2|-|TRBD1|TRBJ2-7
CASARGYEQYF
TGTGCCAGCGCCAGGGGGTACGAGCAGTACTTC
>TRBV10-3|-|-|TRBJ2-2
CAISDAGDTGELFF
TGTGCCATCAGTGACGCAGGGGACACCGGGGAGCTGTTTTTT
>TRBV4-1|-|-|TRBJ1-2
CASSQVSEQANYGYTF
TGCGCCAGCAGCCAAGTGTCTGAACAAGCTAACTATGGCTACACCTTC
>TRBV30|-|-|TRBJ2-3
CAWSVRRSHTQYF
TGTGCCTGGAGTGTACGTAGATCCCATACGCAGTATTTT
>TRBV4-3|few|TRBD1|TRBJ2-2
CASSPGTGTNTGELFF
TGCGCCAGCAGCCCCGGGACAGGGACGAACACCGGGGAGCTGTTTTTT
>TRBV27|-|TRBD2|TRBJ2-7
CASSLREGEGYEQYF
TGTGCCAGCAGTTTACGGGAAGGGGAGGGCTACGAGCAGTACTTC
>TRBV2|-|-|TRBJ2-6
CASRDGETGANVLTF
TGTGCCAGCAGGGACGGAGAAACTGGGGCCAACGTCCTGACTTTC
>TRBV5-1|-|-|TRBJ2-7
CASSLDGTYTYEQYF
TGCGCCAGCAGCTTGGATGGGACGTATACCTACGAGCAGTACTTC
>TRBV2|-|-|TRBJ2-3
CASQPWPGVGDTQYF
TGTGCCAGCCAGCCTTGGCCGGGAGTCGGTGATACGCAGTATTTT
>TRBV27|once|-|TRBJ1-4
CASSLSGYDEKLFF
TGTGCCAGCAGTTTATCAGGGTATGATGAAAAACTGTTTTTT
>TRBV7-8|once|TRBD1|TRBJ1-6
CASSFGDRTNSPLHF
TGTGCCAGCAGCTTCGGGGACAGGACTAATTCACCCCTCCACTTT
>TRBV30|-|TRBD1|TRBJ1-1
CARDRGGGTEAFF
TGTGCCAGAGACAGGGGAGGTGGGACTGAAGCTTTCTTT